Below, 3 T cell receptor beta chains from the same sample are listed, as sequenced in a study of OX40 agonist ivuxolimab in advanced cancers. Sequenced by immunoSEQ multiplex PCR; TCRdb stores in-frame clones only, minus some. The table shows 65,000 to 80,000 clones, with 70% to 90% occurring only once. The sample consisted of CD4+ or CD8+ T cells sorted from blood, taken in a trial of the OX40 agonist ivuxolimab. These receptors originate from an adult with an advanced solid tumor such as melanoma, head and neck, liver or kidney cancer.

The chain carries TRBV6-6 and TRBJ1-5; the D gene is possibly TRBD1 (5 bases). Germline V lookup: CDR1 MNHNY, CDR2 SVGAGI (reference sequence). There are 13 residues in the CDR3. V was trimmed by 3 bases and J by 4 bases, leaving 7 bases between them. In DNA form, the CDR3 reads TGTGCCAGCAGTTATGAGGGGAATCAGCCCCAGCATTTT. Translating it yields CASSYEGNQPQHF.

This chain uses TRBV28 with TRBJ1-1; a possible D gene is TRBD1 (5 bases). The germline CDR1 and CDR2 sequences are MDHEN and SYDVKM. V was shortened by 7 bases and J by 8 bases, with 17 bases between the two germline ends. The CDR3 is 13 residues long. CDR3 bases: TGTGCCAGCACCAAACCCCCAGGGACGGAAGCTTTCTTT. Encoded protein: CASTKPPGTEAFF.

CDR3 sequence: CASSKTGGDNEQFF. The CDR3 coding sequence is TGTGCCAGCAGCAAAACCGGGGGCGACAATGAGCAGTTCTTC. The genes are TRBV7-9 and TRBJ2-1; D tentatively fits TRBD1 or TRBD2 (6 bases each). Germline V lookup: CDR1 SEHNR, CDR2 FQNEAQ (reference sequence). The CDR3 extends over 14 amino acids. Trimming removed 5 bases from V and 5 bases from J, with 13 bases in between.